The TCR beta chain under discussion was sequenced for a study of beta chain features in type 1 diabetes. Study as a whole: The study examined about 100,000,000 sorted cells across all samples. Study-level findings and limits: Significant though moderate, a shortening of TCRB CDR3s appeared in all four CD4+ subsets of Type 1 diabetes patients. Any HLA effect on TCRB rearrangement was left unresolved by small sub-analyses.

About this clone itself: Its antigen is currently unknown.

Investigators reverse transcribed all isolated RNA, so they sequenced expressed TCRB transcripts. TCRdb keeps only in-frame clones here, not all; method: immunoSEQ multiplex PCR. The sample lists 300,000 to 350,000 clones; roughly 13% were seen once. A sort by CD45RO/CCR7/CD25/CD127/CD95/CD27 yielded CD4+ naive, central memory, regulatory and stem cell-like memory cells. Sequenced input: naive CD4+ T cells from blood. The receptor was derived from a woman under 30 with type 1 diabetes.

The CDR3 DNA sequence: TGTGCCTGGAGCACCGGACTAGCGGGCCTCATCTCCTACAATGAGCAGTTCTTC. This translates into CAWSTGLAGLISYNEQFF. The genes are TRBV30 and TRBJ2-1; TRBD2 matches 11 bases. Germline CDR1 GTSNPN, CDR2 SVGIG (reference sequence). The V and J ends lost 3 bases and 0 bases, in that order; junction bases with no gene match: 10. The CDR3 length is 18 residues.